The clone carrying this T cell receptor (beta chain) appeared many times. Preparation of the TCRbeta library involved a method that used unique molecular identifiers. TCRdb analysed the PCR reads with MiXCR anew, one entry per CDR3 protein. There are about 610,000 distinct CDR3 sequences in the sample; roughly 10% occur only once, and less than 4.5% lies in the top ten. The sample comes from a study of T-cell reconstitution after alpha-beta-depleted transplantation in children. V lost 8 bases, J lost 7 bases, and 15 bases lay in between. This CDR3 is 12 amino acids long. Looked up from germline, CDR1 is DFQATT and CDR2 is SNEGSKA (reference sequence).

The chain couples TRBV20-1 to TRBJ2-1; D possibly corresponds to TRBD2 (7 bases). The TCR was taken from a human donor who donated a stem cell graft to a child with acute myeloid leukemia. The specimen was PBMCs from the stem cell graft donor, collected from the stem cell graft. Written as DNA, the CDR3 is TGCAGTAAACTAGGGGGGGGGAATGAGCAGTTCTTC. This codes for CSKLGGGNEQFF.